This T cell receptor (beta chain) originates from a study of cytomegalovirus exposure and HLA in healthy donors. General observations from the study: A later analysis associated approximately 17,000 TCR beta sequences with HLA alleles at a 0.05 false discovery rate. In a later analysis, compared with equally common non-associated chains, HLA-associated beta chains were more expanded.

PCR amplification relied on 60 Vbeta primers (plus 13 Jbeta primers). Sequenced by immunoSEQ multiplex PCR; TCRdb stores in-frame clones only, minus some. The sample has 140,000 to 150,000 clones; approximately 86% are singletons. The study sampled nominally healthy donors, though unrecorded immune exposures were likely. With V trimmed by 1 base and J by 0 bases, 8 bases remained unmatched. CDR3 size: 17 residues. CDR1 is SGHVS and CDR2 is FQNEAQ in the germline V gene. Note on this clone: Its target is unknown.

Sequencing was carried out using PBMCs. This clonotype was obtained from a woman aged 35 to 49 in good health and CMV-seronegative. V and J are TRBV7-8 and TRBJ2-7; TRBD1 aligns across 8 bases. CDR3 region: CASSLVSDRGYSYEQYF. CDR3 DNA: TGTGCCAGCAGCTTAGTTAGCGACAGGGGCTACTCCTACGAGCAGTACTTC.